Listed below are T cell receptor beta chains from one sample, sequenced in a study of beta chain features in type 1 diabetes. Generated by immunoSEQ multiplex PCR, the TCRdb table keeps only in-frame clones and is missing some. The sample records fewer than 900,000 clones, 15% to 20% being singletons. Sequencing used naive CD4+ T cells from blood. These receptors all come from a woman between 18 and 29 years old in good health. Both conserved end residues are part of each CDR3. Fields, in order: J gene, clone size, V gene, D gene, CDR3 DNA, CDR3 protein. D genes are given only for firm matches. Not all rows give a size; the values are once, few, many and, for expanded clones, a class.

TRBJ1-1 - TRBV15 TRBD1 TGTGCCACCAGCAGAAGGACAGGTAACACTGAAGCTTTCTTT CATSRRTGNTEAFF
TRBJ2-7 - TRBV7-8 - TGTGCCAGCAGCCATCAACGAGGAGCCTACGAGCAGTACTTC CASSHQRGAYEQYF
TRBJ2-7 - TRBV9 TRBD1 TGTGCCAGCAGCGAGAGAGGGGGGACAGGGATCTACGAGCAGTACTTC CASSERGGTGIYEQYF
TRBJ1-5 few TRBV21-1 - TGTGCCAGCAGCCCTCCCATGCCGGGGGCGCTGAGCAATCAGCCCCAGCATTTT CASSPPMPGALSNQPQHF
TRBJ2-3 few TRBV6-1 - TGTGCCAGCAGTGGCGGGCGGACGACTCATACGCAGTATTTT CASSGGRTTHTQYF
TRBJ1-5 - TRBV6-1 - TGTGCCAGCAGTGAGAGGGAGAATCAGCCCCAGCATTTT CASSERENQPQHF
TRBJ2-3 - TRBV7-9 - TGTGCCAGCAGCAAGACCACAGATACGCAGTATTTT CASSKTTDTQYF
TRBJ2-7 few TRBV10-3 - TGTGCCATCAGTGGGACACCATACGAGCAGTACTTC CAISGTPYEQYF
TRBJ2-4 few TRBV9 TRBD1 TGTGCCAGCAGCCCGTCGGGACAGGGGGACCTGGGCATTCAGTACTTC CASSPSGQGDLGIQYF
TRBJ2-4 - TRBV18 - TGTGCCAGCTCATCCAATACTATAATAGCCAAAAACATTCAGTACTTC CASSSNTIIAKNIQYF
TRBJ2-7 few TRBV7-9 TRBD1 TGTGCCAGCAGCTTAGTACAGGGGTCCTCGGGTTACGAGCAGTACTTC CASSLVQGSSGYEQYF
TRBJ2-7 - TRBV7-2 - TGTGCCAGCAAAAGGGGGCTAGCGGGCAACGAGCAGTACTTC CASKRGLAGNEQYF
TRBJ1-5 - TRBV21-1 - TGTGCCAGCAGCAAAGAAAAAAAGGGACAGAGTAGCAATCAGCCCCAGCATTTT CASSKEKKGQSSNQPQHF
TRBJ2-1 - TRBV5-5 TRBD2 TGTGCCAGCAGCCTCCCGGGACTAGGATACAATGAGCAGTTCTTC CASSLPGLGYNEQFF
TRBJ2-5 few TRBV11-2 - TGTGCCAGCAGCTTTACGTTGGGGGTCCAAGAGACCCAGTACTTC CASSFTLGVQETQYF
TRBJ2-1 few TRBV11-1 TRBD2 TGTGCCAGCAGCTCAAGGACTAGCGGGAGGGCAGCGTACAATGAGCAGTTCTTC CASSSRTSGRAAYNEQFF
TRBJ1-5 few TRBV27 TRBD1 TGTGCCAGCAGTCACGACAGGGCAAGACAGCCCCAGCATTTT CASSHDRARQPQHF
TRBJ2-7 once TRBV12-2 - TGTGCAAGTCGCTTAGGGACAGTGAACGAGCAGTACTTC CASRLGTVNEQYF
TRBJ2-7 - TRBV28 - TGTGCCAGCAGTCACGCGACGGGACTTGTCTACGAGCAGTACTTC CASSHATGLVYEQYF
TRBJ1-2 few TRBV29-1 - TGCAGCGTTGCAGCTAGTAATGGCTACACCTTC CSVAASNGYTF
TRBJ1-1 few TRBV2 - TGTGCCAGCAGCGTCGACCCCCTCACTGAAGCTTTCTTT CASSVDPLTEAFF
TRBJ1-5 few TRBV5-4 TRBD1 TGTGCCAGCAGCTCGGGTGGACAGGGGTCTAATCAGCCCCAGCATTTT CASSSGGQGSNQPQHF
TRBJ2-5 - TRBV27 TRBD2 TGTGCCAGCAGCCCCGGGGGGGCGGTGAAGACCCAGTACTTC CASSPGGAVKTQYF
TRBJ1-2 - TRBV9 - TGTGCCAGCAGCCTCTCCGTTGACATGTATGGCTACACCTTC CASSLSVDMYGYTF
TRBJ2-7 - TRBV5-6 - TGTGCCAGCAGCCGGCAGGGCGAGCAGTACTTC CASSRQGEQYF
TRBJ2-3 - TRBV20-1 - TGCAGTGCTAGAGGGGGGCGTACGCAGTATTTT CSARGGRTQYF